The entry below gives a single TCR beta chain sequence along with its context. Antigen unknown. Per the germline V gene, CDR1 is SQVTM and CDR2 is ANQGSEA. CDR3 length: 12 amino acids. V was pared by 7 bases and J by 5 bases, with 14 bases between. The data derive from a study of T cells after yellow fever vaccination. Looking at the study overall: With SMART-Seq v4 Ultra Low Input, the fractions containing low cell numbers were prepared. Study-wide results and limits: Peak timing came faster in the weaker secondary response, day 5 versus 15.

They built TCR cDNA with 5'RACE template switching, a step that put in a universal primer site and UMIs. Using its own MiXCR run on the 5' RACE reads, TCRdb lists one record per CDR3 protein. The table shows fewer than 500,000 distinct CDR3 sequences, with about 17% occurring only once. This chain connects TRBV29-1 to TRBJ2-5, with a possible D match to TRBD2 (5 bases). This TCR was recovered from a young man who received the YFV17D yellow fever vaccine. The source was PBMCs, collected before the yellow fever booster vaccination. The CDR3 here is CSARTAWETQYF. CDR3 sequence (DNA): TGCAGCGCCCGGACTGCTTGGGAGACCCAGTACTTC.